This T cell receptor beta chain was observed in a study of read filtering for tumor transcriptome and immune sequencing. Study-wide background: 8 patients were R-ISS I, approximately 15 were R-ISS II, about seven were R-ISS III. General study points: Correlation between methods rose after single-read clonotypes were removed. The CD138-negative fraction was mixed bone marrow immune cells, not pure T cells.

Comments on this clonotype: What it recognizes is unknown.

Germline-derived CDR1 and CDR2 are SGHTA and FQGTGA. The CDR3 runs to 14 residues. J was trimmed by 5 bases and V by 4 bases; bases with no gene match: 4. The library was built from about 0.4 ug RNA with molecular barcoded adaptors for alpha/delta and beta/gamma chains. TCRdb re-called the reads with MiXCR, one entry per CDR3 protein. Altogether over 45,000 distinct CDR3 sequences are present, around 20% being singletons, with the ten largest covering about 18%. The material sequenced was a population of CD138-negative cells sorted from bone marrow. The genes are TRBV7-3 and TRBJ2-3; 9 nucleotides agree with TRBD1. This receptor was identified in a donor over 35 with multiple myeloma. The CDR3 DNA reads as TGTGCCAGCAGCTCCTCGGGACAGGGAGATACGCAGTATTTT. Translated, it gives CASSSSGQGDTQYF.